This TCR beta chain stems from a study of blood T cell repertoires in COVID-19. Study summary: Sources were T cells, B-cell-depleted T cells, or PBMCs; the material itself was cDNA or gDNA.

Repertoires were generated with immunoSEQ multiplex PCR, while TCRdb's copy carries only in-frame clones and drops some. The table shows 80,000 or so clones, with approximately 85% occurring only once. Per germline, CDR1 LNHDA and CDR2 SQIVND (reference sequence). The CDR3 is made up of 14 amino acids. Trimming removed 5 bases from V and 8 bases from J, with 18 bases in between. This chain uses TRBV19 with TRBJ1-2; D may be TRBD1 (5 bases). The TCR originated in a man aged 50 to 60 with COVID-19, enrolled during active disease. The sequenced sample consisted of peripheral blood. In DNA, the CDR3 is TGTGCCAGTAGTCTCTCCTCCAGGGTAGGCGGCTACACCTTC. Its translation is CASSLSSRVGGYTF.